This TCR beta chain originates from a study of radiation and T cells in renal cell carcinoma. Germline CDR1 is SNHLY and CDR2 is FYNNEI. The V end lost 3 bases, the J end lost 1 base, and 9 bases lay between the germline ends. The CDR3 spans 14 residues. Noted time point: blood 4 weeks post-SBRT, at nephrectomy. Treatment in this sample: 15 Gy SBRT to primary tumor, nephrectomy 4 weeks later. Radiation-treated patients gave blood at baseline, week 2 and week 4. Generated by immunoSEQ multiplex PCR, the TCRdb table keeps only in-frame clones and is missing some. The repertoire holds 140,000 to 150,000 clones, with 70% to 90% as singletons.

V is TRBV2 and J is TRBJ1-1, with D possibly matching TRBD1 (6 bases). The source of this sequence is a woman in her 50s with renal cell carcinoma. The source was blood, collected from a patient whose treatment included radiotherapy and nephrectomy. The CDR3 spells CASSDRGRNTEAFF. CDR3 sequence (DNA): TGTGCCAGCAGTGACAGGGGTCGGAACACTGAAGCTTTCTTT.